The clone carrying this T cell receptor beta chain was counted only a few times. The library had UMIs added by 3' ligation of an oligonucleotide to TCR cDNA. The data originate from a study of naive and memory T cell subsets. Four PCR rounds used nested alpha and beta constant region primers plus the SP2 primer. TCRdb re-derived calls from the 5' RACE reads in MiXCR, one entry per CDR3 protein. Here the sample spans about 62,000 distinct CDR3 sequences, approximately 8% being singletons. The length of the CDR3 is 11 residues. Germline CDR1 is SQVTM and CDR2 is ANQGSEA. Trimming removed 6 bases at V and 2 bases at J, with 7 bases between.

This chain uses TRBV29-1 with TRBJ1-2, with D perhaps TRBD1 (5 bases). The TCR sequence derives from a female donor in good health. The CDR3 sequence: CSVKGNYGYTF. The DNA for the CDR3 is TGCAGCGTGAAGGGGAACTATGGCTACACCTTC.